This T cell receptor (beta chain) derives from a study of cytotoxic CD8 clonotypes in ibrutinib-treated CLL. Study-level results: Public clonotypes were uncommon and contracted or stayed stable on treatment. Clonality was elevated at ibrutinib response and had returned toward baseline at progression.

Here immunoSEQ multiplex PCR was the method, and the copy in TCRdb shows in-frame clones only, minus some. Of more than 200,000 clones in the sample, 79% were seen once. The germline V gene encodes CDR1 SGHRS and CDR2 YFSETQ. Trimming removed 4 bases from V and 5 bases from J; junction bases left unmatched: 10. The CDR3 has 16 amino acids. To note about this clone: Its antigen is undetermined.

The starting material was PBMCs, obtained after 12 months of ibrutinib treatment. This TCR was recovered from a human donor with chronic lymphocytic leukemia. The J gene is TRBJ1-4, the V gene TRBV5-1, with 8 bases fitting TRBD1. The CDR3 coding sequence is TGCGCCAGCAGCCGCCTCACAGGGGGGAAGAATGAAAAACTGTTTTTT. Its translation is CASSRLTGGKNEKLFF. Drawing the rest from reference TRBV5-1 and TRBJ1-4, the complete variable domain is KAGVTQTPRYLIKTRGQQVTLSCSPISGHRSVSWYQQTPGQGLQFLFEYFSETQRNKGNFPGRFSGRQFSNSRSEMNVSTLELGDSALYLCASSRLTGGKNEKLFFGSGTQLSVL.